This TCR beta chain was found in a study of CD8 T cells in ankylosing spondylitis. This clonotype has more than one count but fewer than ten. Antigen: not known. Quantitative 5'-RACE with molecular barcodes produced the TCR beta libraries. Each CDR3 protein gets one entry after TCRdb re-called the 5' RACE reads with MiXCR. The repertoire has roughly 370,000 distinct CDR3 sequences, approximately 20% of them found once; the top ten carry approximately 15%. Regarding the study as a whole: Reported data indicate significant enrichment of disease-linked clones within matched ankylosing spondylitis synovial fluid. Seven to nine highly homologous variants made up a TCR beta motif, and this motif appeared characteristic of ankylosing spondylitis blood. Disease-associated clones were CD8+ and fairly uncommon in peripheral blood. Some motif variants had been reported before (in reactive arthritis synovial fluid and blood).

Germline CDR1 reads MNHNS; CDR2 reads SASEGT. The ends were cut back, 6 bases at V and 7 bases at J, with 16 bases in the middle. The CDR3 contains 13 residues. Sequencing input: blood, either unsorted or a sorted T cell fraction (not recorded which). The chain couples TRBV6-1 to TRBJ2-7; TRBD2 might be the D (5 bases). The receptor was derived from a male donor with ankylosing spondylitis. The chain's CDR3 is CASRTSGSREQYF. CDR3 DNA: TGTGCCAGCAGGACCTCGGGGAGCAGGGAGCAGTACTTC.